The entry below describes one T cell receptor beta chain. The antigen it binds to is not known. The record has no base qualities; no much larger clone is one base away. The protocol used for the library was the immunoSEQ multiplex PCR assay. The multiplex PCR relied on a mix of 60 forward primers for TCR Vbeta segments and 13 reverse primers for TCR Jbeta segments. A multiplex PCR assay on genomic DNA amplified the CDR3 region of rearranged TCR beta genes. Amplified TCR beta libraries were sequenced as 87-base-pair reads on the Illumina HiSeq System. The authors processed their data as follows. A later analysis counted 75 million to 100 million unique TCR beta chains across the 666 repertoires, and 9.5 million to 11 million of these chains were shared by at least two donors. Raw reads were error-corrected and collapsed into unique sequences by a nearest-neighbor algorithm in which closely related sequences were merged to remove PCR and sequencing errors. CDR3 sequences were aligned to IMGT reference sequences to assign V, D and J gene segments. For a sequence to be retained, at least a six-nucleotide match to both a V gene segment and a J gene segment was required. A rearrangement was called productive if the CDR3 had no stop codons and remained in frame with V and J, and every other rearrangement was called non-productive. Following IMGT convention, CDR3 was defined as the stretch from the second conserved V-encoded cysteine up to the conserved J-encoded phenylalanine. In an earlier analysis of approximately 590 of the donors, sequences lacking an unambiguous match to a single V gene segment were excluded. In an earlier analysis of a few hundred of the donors, V segments were called functional above 56.7% productive rearrangements and were called segregating when the between-donor standard deviation exceeded 5%. To diagnose cytomegalovirus status from the catalog of TCR beta chain sequences, a statistical classification framework was built. V and J gene assignment, in a later analysis, came from comparing TCR nucleotide sequences with IMGT/GENE-DB human TR gene sequences. Using the TCRdist pipeline, a later analysis assigned CDR3 sequences along with most-parsimonious VDJ recombination scenarios. In a later analysis, every TCR beta chain was defined by the combination of its CDR3 amino acid sequence and its V-gene family, and reads without a unique V-gene family were dropped. As a way to deal with suspected cross-contamination and a sequencing artifact, a later analysis dropped hundreds of nucleotide sequences that were highly shared and had low generation probability. For each public chain, a later analysis derived a clonal expansion index from normalized ranks of inferred template counts within each repertoire. A later analysis computed generation probabilities with a VDJ recombination model fitted to out-of-frame rearrangements, and checked the results against IGoR. In a later analysis, hypergeometric tests were used to score TCR-TCR, TCR-HLA and TCR-CMV co-occurrence, with a repertoire-size bias correction applied to TCR pairs. To estimate false discovery rates, a later analysis permuted the HLA or CMV assignments 20 times. In a later analysis, co-occurring TCRs were grouped with DBSCAN, and TCRdist sequence similarity was added when clustering was performed within HLA-allele-positive subsets. Co-occurrence clustering excluded repertoires with fewer than 30,000 or more than 120,000 public chains, plus five with anomalous nucleotide sharing. This immuneACCESS table, as held by TCRdb, lists in-frame sequences with V and J called but not all clones. Of the missing ones, under half trace to an unresolved V gene in checked studies; the others have no known cause. That table gives V, J and clone size, and the DNA gave D and trimming. The sample records roughly 140,000 clones, 80% of which are singletons. In total, the top ten clones hold about 5% of the sample.

The cohort comprised 550 to 700 healthy bone marrow donors. Cohort members were all nominally healthy when sampled, although unrecorded immune exposures were likely present. The donor tested CMV seronegative and was one of the 352 seronegative cohort members. Each donor provided a peripheral blood sample, and peripheral blood mononuclear cells were used for TCR beta sequencing. Genomic DNA extraction from the blood cell samples was performed with the Qiagen DNeasy Blood Extraction Kit. The entry originates in a study of cytomegalovirus exposure and HLA in healthy donors listed by TCRdb under 2017. Regarding the research as a whole: In an earlier analysis of roughly 590 of the donors, approximately 260 Gb of sequence data and 90 million to 120 million unique TCR beta sequences from roughly 200 million T cells were reported. An early release that covered some 630 HLA-typed donors contained around 300 gigabases of sequencing data and about 84 million unique TCR sequences. Among the roughly 410 genotyped donors, approximately 77% belonged to the genetic ancestry cluster associated with self-reported Caucasian donors. The study aimed to test whether signatures of past pathogen exposure could be identified by cataloging public T cell receptors. The study profiled the T cell repertoires of hundreds of subjects by immunosequencing and related them to cytomegalovirus serostatus. Along with the roughly 700-subject first cohort, a separate validation cohort of roughly 110 different subjects was used. To predict cytomegalovirus infection status, the study combined high-throughput TCR immunosequencing, statistical association of individual TCRs with disease status, and machine learning. To study patterns of TCR occurrence, a later analysis re-analyzed previously published TCR beta repertoires from under 750 donors and added high-resolution HLA genotyping. The later analysis used no new phenotypic data to find candidate immune exposures, relying instead on TCR beta sequences and their occurrence across donors. An earlier analysis of nearly 600 of the donors applied high-throughput TCR beta sequencing to assess whether each TCR beta V gene segment acted as functional or pseudogenic. Donor age, sex, ethnicity and CMV serostatus were compiled together with the repertoire data. In a later genetic analysis, genome-wide SNP genotypes for about 65% of the 666 donors were used, and that subset was treated as a discovery cohort. Every discovery cohort repertoire had been produced on one sequencing platform. HLA typing covered class I and class II loci at four-digit resolution. Typing coverage varied by locus: roughly 620-640 donors for A, B, C, DRB1 and DQB1; some 520 for DQA1; approximately 610 for DPA1; 450 to 480 for DPB1. A handful of DR-DQ haplotypes were handled as single units for association and clustering because linkage in the cohort was strong. Among about 360 genotyped donors of the cohort, an average of roughly 240,000 unique TCR beta nucleotide sequences were sequenced per donor, roughly 20% of them non-productive.

Reading from cysteine to phenylalanine, the CDR3 counts 15 amino acids. Only CDR3 DNA remains: 45 bases, in frame from the first base. The CDR1 and CDR2 encoded by the germline V gene (reference sequence) are LNHDA and SQIVND. The germline ends are 15 bases apart after V is trimmed by 6 bases and J by 1 base. On the study overall, not on this receptor specifically: Most CMV-associated TCR beta chains appeared to be HLA-restricted in a later analysis, and the HLA associations seemed to be driven largely by CMV exposure. A later genetic analysis associated a missense DCLRE1C variant with V-gene and J-gene trimming of TCR beta chains, and an independent cohort replicated the association. Some IMGT-functional V segments, including TRBV6-2 and TRBV6-3, could not be distinguished by the 87-base-pair reads and were therefore excluded. In a later genetic analysis, fewer N-insertions in productive TCRs were reported among donors in an Asian-associated ancestry cluster than the roughly 700-donor mean. Because counts were too low, 15 to 20 rarely observed V segments, including chromosome 9 orphons, were excluded from the earlier analysis of around 590 of the donors. A later analysis associated 15,000 to 20,000 TCR beta sequences with specific HLA alleles at a false discovery rate of 0.05. A later analysis found that TCR association rates varied across HLA loci, with DRB1 alleles showing the most associated TCRs and HLA-C alleles the fewest. In this cohort, only TCR beta chains were sequenced, and detectable features were limited by the absence of alpha or paired-chain data. The only immune exposure information available for the cohort was CMV serostatus. The study listed approximately 150 TCR beta chains as associated with cytomegalovirus. A group of highly shared sequence variants was considered likely to be a technical artifact of the sequencing pipeline. Correlated functional status among segregating V segments might reflect linkage disequilibrium, but an unknown experimental factor could not be ruled out. An earlier analysis of around 600 of the donors showed that most TCR beta V segments appeared in productive rearrangements either about 87% or about 30% of the time, which broadly matched IMGT annotations. In both the original and validation cohorts, the classifier was reported to diagnose cytomegalovirus status with high specificity and sensitivity. A later analysis reported that several top co-occurrence clusters appeared linked to parvovirus B19, influenza, CMV and Epstein-Barr virus. Presence/absence analyses assumed roughly uniform sequencing depth across donors, an assumption that may not hold. A further reported finding was that TCR beta sequences accurately predicted the HLA-A and HLA-B alleles for most subjects in the first cohort. Across donors, most TCR sequences were observed very rarely, whereas some public TCRs were present in many individuals. HLA typing was unavailable for some donors at each locus, so association tests used only the typed subset. The authors suggested that the approach could potentially be generalized to other disease states and immunological phenotypes. When HLA alleles, especially DR and DQ, strongly co-occurred, TCR associations were difficult to assign to individual alleles. A later analysis found that HLA-associated TCR beta chains were more clonally expanded and had lower generation probabilities than equally common non-associated chains. A few of the identified cytomegalovirus-associated TCR beta chains were confirmed in vitro to be specific for cytomegalovirus antigens.

Material for sequencing was PBMCs. The TCR originated in a male donor in good health and CMV-seronegative. The receptor chain draws on TRBV19 and TRBJ2-5; a weak D assignment points to TRBD2 (6 bases agree). The DNA is TGTGCCAGTAGCCCGGGACTTATCCTCCAAGAGACCCAGTACTTC. Its coded protein is CASSPGLILQETQYF.